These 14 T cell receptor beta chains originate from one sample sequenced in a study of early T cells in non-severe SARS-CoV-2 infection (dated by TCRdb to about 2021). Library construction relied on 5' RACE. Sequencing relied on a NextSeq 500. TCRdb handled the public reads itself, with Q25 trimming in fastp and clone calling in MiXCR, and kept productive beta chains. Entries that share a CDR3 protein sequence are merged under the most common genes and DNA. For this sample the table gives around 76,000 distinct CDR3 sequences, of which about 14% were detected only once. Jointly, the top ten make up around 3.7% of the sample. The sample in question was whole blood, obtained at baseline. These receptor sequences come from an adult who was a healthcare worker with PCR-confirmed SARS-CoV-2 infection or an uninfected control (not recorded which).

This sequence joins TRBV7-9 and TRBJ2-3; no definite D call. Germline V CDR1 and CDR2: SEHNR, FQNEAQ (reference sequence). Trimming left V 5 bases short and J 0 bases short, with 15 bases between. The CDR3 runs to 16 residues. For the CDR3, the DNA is TGTGCCAGCAGCCCAGTTCCCCTAGGGAGCACAGATACGCAGTATTTT. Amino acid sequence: CASSPVPLGSTDTQYF.

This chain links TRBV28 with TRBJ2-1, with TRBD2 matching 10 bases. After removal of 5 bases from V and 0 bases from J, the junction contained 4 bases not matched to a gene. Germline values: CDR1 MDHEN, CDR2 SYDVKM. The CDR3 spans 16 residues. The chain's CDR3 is CASSASGGSSYNEQFF. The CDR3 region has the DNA TGTGCCAGCAGTGCTAGCGGGGGTTCCTCCTACAATGAGCAGTTCTTC.

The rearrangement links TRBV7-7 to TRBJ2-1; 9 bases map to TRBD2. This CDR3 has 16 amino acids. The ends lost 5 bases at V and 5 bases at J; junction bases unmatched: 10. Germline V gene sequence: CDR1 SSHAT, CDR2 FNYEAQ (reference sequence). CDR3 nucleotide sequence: TGTGCCAGCAGCCCCTGGGGGCTAGCGGGGAACAATGAGCAGTTCTTC. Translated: CASSPWGLAGNNEQFF.

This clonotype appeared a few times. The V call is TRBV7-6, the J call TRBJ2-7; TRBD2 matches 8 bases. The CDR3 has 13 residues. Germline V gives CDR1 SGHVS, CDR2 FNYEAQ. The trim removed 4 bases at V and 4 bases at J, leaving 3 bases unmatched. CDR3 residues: CASSSTSGYEQYF. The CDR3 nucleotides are TGTGCCAGCAGCTCTACTAGCGGTTACGAGCAGTACTTC.

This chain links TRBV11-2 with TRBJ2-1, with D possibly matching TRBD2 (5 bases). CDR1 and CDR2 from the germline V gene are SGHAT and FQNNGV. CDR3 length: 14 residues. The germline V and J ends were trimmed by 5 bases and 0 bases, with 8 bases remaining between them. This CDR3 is CASSQTNSYNEQFF. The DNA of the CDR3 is TGTGCCAGCAGCCAGACTAACTCCTACAATGAGCAGTTCTTC.

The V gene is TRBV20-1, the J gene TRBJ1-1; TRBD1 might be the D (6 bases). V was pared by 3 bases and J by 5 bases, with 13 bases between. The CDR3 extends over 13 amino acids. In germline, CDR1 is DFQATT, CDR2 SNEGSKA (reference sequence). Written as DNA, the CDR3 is TGCAGTGCTAGTGGGGGCAGGGTGACTGAAGCTTTCTTT. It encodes CSASGGRVTEAFF.

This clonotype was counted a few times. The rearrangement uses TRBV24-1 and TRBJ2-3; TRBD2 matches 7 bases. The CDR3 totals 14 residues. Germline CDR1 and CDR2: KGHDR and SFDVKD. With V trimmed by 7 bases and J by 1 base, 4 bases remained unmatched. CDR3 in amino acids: CATSLTSGTDTQYF. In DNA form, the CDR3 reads TGTGCCACCAGCCTTACTAGCGGCACAGATACGCAGTATTTT.

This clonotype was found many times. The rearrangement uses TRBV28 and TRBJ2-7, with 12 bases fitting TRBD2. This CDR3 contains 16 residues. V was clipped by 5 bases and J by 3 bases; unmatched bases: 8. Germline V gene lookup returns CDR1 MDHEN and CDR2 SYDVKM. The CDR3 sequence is CASSPWTSGTNYEQYF. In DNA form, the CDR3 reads TGTGCCAGCAGTCCATGGACTAGCGGGACGAACTACGAGCAGTACTTC.

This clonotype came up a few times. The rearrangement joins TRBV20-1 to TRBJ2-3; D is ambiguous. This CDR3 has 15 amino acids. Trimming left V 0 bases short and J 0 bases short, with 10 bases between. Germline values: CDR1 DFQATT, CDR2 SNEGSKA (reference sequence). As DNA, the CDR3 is TGCAGTGCTAGAGATGGAGCAGATAGCACAGATACGCAGTATTTT. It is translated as CSARDGADSTDTQYF.

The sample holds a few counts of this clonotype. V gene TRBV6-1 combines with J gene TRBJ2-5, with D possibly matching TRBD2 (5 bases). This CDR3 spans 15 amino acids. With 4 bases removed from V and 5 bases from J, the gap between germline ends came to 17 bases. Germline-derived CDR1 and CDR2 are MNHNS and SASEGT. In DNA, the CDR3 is TGTGCCAGCAGTGGACGGCAGAAAAGAGGGGAGACCCAGTACTTC. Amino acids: CASSGRQKRGETQYF.

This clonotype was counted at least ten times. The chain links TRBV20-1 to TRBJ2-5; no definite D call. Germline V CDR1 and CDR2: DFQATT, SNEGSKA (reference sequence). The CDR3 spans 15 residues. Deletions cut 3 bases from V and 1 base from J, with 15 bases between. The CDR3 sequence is CSASPLGRIQETQYF. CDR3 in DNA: TGCAGTGCTAGCCCCCTAGGGCGTATCCAAGAGACCCAGTACTTC.

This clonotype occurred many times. Written as DNA, the CDR3 is TGTGCCTGGAGTGCCTCAGGGGCGGTAGACTATGGCTACACCTTC. Translated: CAWSASGAVDYGYTF. The chain couples TRBV30 to TRBJ1-2, with D possibly TRBD1 on 6 matching bases. Germline CDR1 reads GTSNPN; CDR2 reads SVGIG (reference sequence). This CDR3 is 15 amino acids long. The V end lost 1 base, the J end lost 3 bases, and 15 bases lay between the germline ends.

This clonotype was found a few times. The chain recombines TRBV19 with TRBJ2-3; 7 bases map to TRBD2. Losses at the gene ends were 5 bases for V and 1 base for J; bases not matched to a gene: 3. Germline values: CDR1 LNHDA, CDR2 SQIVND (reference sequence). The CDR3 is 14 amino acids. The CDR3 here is CASSWAGGTDTQYF. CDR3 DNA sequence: TGTGCCAGTAGTTGGGCGGGAGGCACAGATACGCAGTATTTT. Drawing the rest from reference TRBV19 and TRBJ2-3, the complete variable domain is DGGITQSPKYLFRKEGQNVTLSCEQNLNHDAMYWYRQDPGQGLRLIYYSQIVNDFQKGDIAEGYSVSREKKESFPLTVTSAQKNPTAFYLCASSWAGGTDTQYFGPGTRLTVL.

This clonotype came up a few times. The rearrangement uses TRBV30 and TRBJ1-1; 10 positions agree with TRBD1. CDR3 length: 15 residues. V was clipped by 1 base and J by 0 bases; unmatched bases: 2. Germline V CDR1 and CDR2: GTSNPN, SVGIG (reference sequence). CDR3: CAWSGTGGVNTEAFF. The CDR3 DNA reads TGTGCCTGGAGTGGGACAGGGGGGGTGAACACTGAAGCTTTCTTT.